This T cell receptor beta chain was captured in a study of human T cells and chemical hapten exposure. Study summary: Upper-back patches of 0.01% DPC were read at 6 days.

TCRdb re-analysed the RACE reads in MiXCR, keeping a single row per CDR3 protein. This repertoire shows fewer than 95,000 distinct CDR3 sequences, 9.5% to 11% found once; its top ten account for 2.2%. This clonotype has a count of ten or more. Time point reported: patch test 2, 6 weeks after DPC sensitization. Described treatment: therapeutic diphenylcyclopropenone sensitization with weekly scalp DPC. Sample: whole blood, taken in connection with sensitization to the hapten diphenylcyclopropenone (DPC). The clonotype originates from a man in his forties with alopecia areata. Some clones in this sample may be carry-over from other donors' samples.

CDR3 coding DNA: TGTGCCATCAGGGGGGACAGTAAAGCTTTCTTT. The encoded protein is CAIRGDSKAFF. The rearrangement uses TRBV10-3 and TRBJ1-1; 7 bases agree with TRBD1. Losses at the gene ends were 6 bases for V and 9 bases for J; bases not matched to a gene: 4. This CDR3 has 11 residues. In germline, CDR1 is ENHRY, CDR2 SYGVKD.